These 29 T cell receptor beta chains were all obtained from the same sample, sequenced in a study of control samples from healthy donors and cancer patients. Sequencing used immunoSEQ multiplex PCR; TCRdb keeps in-frame clones, though not all of them. The top ten hold 24% of the sample, which has more than 35,000 clones, roughly 94% seen once. Material for sequencing was blood. Receptors originate from a man in his 60s in good health.

Only one count was recorded for this clone. V is TRBV5-1 and J is TRBJ1-4; no definite D call. The CDR3 contains 13 residues. V was trimmed by 0 bases and J by 7 bases, leaving 7 bases between them. Germline V gene sequence: CDR1 SGHRS, CDR2 YFSETQ. Here the CDR3 reads CASSLGSTEKLFF. For the CDR3, the DNA is TGCGCCAGCAGCTTGGGGTCGACTGAAAAACTGTTTTTT.

As to this clone: Other DNA sequences of this sample code for an identical CDR3. The J gene is TRBJ2-7, the V gene TRBV12-5, with D unresolved. The germline V gene has CDR1 LGHNT and CDR2 FRNRAP. Trimming stripped 6 bases from V and 6 bases from J, with 9 bases between. The CDR3 loop spans 11 amino acids. Written as DNA, the CDR3 is TGTGCTAGTGGCACAAGTCTCGAGCAGTACTTC. Encoded protein: CASGTSLEQYF.

The genes are TRBV3-1 (or the pseudogene TRBV3-2) and TRBJ1-6; D not resolved. Germline V gene lookup returns CDR1 LGHDT and CDR2 YNNKEL (reference sequence). CDR3 size: 14 residues. V was shortened by 1 base and J by 4 bases, with 5 bases between the two germline ends. The CDR3 reads CASSQGVYNSPLHF. CDR3 sequence (DNA): TGTGCCAGCAGCCAAGGTGTTTATAATTCACCCCTCCACTTT.

This rearrangement joins TRBV13 to TRBJ2-2; TRBD2 matches 13 bases. The V gene end was trimmed by 5 bases and the J gene end by 6 bases; junction bases not matched to a gene: 3. Germline-derived CDR1 and CDR2 are PRHDT and FYEKMQ (reference sequence). There are 15 residues in the CDR3. CDR3 in amino acids: CASSLLAGGPGELFF. CDR3 bases: TGTGCCAGCAGCCTACTAGCGGGAGGGCCCGGGGAGCTGTTTTTT.

The chain links TRBV4-1 to TRBJ1-5, with a possible D match to TRBD1 (6 bases). This CDR3 region has 16 residues. CDR1 is MGHRA, CDR2 YSYEKL, per germline. Trimming left V 2 bases short and J 0 bases short, with 11 bases between. The CDR3: CASSQLDSYSNQPQHF. The CDR3 nucleotides are TGCGCCAGCAGCCAATTGGACAGCTATAGCAATCAGCCCCAGCATTTT.

The chain combines TRBV12-3 or TRBV12-4 with TRBJ2-7, with no clear D. V lost 6 bases to trimming and J lost 7 bases, with 13 bases between them. This CDR3 comprises 12 residues. The CDR3 loop reads CASSPPSREQYF. DNA of the CDR3: TGTGCCAGCAGCCCTCCCTCTAGAGAGCAGTACTTC.

The V gene is TRBV5-5, the J gene TRBJ1-2, with 9 positions matching TRBD1. This CDR3 contains 15 residues. Germline V CDR1 and CDR2: SGHKS, YYEKEE (reference sequence). After removal of 1 base from V and 4 bases from J, the junction contained 5 bases not matched to a gene. CDR3: CASSLNRGLGYGYTF. The CDR3 DNA sequence: TGTGCCAGCAGCTTGAACAGGGGGCTCGGCTATGGCTACACCTTC.

The chain recombines TRBV6-2 or TRBV6-3 with TRBJ2-7; D is uncertain. Trimming left V 3 bases short and J 3 bases short, with 9 bases between. The CDR3 runs to 13 residues. Germline V lookup: CDR1 MNHEY, CDR2 SVGEGT. The CDR3 reads CASSYGNLYEQYF. DNA of the CDR3: TGTGCCAGCAGTTATGGGAACCTCTACGAGCAGTACTTC.

This clone has just one count. The V call is TRBV27, the J call TRBJ2-4, with 13 bases aligning to TRBD2. Germline V gene sequence: CDR1 MNHEY, CDR2 SMNVEV (reference sequence). This CDR3 region has 17 residues. The ends lost 8 bases at V and 5 bases at J; junction bases unmatched: 12. In DNA, the CDR3 is TGTGCCAGCCGCCAGGGTCAACTAGCGGGAGGGGAAAACATTCAGTACTTC. It yields the protein CASRQGQLAGGENIQYF.

This clone appeared once. V gene TRBV30 combines with J gene TRBJ2-5; TRBD1 matches 9 bases. The CDR3 is 14 residues long. V lost 0 bases to trimming and J lost 5 bases; unmatched junction nucleotides: 4. The germline V gene has CDR1 GTSNPN and CDR2 SVGIG (reference sequence). CDR3 DNA: TGTGCCTGGAGTGTAACAGGGGGCCTGGAGACCCAGTACTTC. It translates to CAWSVTGGLETQYF.

This clone was counted only a few times. V usage is TRBV27 and J usage is TRBJ2-3, with a weak D call TRBD2 (6 bases). CDR1 and CDR2 from the germline V gene are MNHEY and SMNVEV (reference sequence). There are 14 residues in the CDR3. The V end lost 10 bases, the J end lost 6 bases, and 20 bases lay between the germline ends. CDR3 sequence: CAIPWRDAGDTQYF. The CDR3, as DNA: TGTGCCATCCCTTGGCGGGACGCTGGGGATACGCAGTATTTT.

The genes are TRBV11-3 and TRBJ1-6, with D unclear. The CDR3 is 14 residues long. Germline CDR1 reads SGHNT; CDR2 reads YENEEA. Trimming shortened V by 2 bases and J by 4 bases, and 6 bases separated the two germline ends. The CDR3 nucleotides are TGTGCCAGCAGCTTATGGGAGTATAATTCACCCCTCCACTTT. Protein product: CASSLWEYNSPLHF.

The chain has TRBV10-2 and TRBJ2-3; TRBD2 matches at 7 bases. CDR3 size: 15 residues. The junction had 8 bases not matched to a gene; V was cut back by 6 bases and J by 2 bases. CDR1 and CDR2 (germline): WSHSY, SAAADI. The CDR3: CASRVAGQPTDTQYF. The CDR3 DNA is TGCGCCAGCAGAGTAGCGGGCCAACCCACAGATACGCAGTATTTT.

V usage is TRBV5-8 and J usage is TRBJ2-7; 7 nucleotides match TRBD1. The junction had 4 bases not matched to a gene; V was cut back by 4 bases and J by 3 bases. The CDR3 loop spans 13 amino acids. Germline assignment: CDR1 SGHTS and CDR2 YDEGEE. CDR3 in DNA: TGTGCCAGCAGCGGGACAGTACTCTACGAGCAGTACTTC. It translates to CASSGTVLYEQYF.

DNA for the CDR3: TGTGCCAGCCCGACCCAGTACCAAGAGACCCAGTACTTC. Amino acids: CASPTQYQETQYF. The V and J genes are TRBV27 and TRBJ2-5; D gene ambiguous. The V and J ends lost 8 bases and 0 bases respectively, with 10 bases between them. The CDR3 consists of 13 residues. Looked up from germline, CDR1 is MNHEY and CDR2 is SMNVEV (reference sequence).

The V call is TRBV25-1, the J call TRBJ1-4; no clear D. CDR1 and CDR2 from the germline V gene are MGHDK and SYGVNS. Trimming removed 2 bases at V and 10 bases at J, with 17 bases between. This CDR3 is built from 15 residues. This chain's CDR3 is CASSEQRSPSGKLFF. CDR3 nucleotide sequence: TGTGCCAGCAGTGAACAGCGGTCCCCGTCGGGAAAACTGTTTTTT.

J is TRBJ2-5 and V is TRBV28, with 8 bases identical to TRBD2. Germline CDR1 and CDR2: MDHEN and SYDVKM. V lost 5 bases and J lost 4; bases outside the gene matches: 12. The length of the CDR3 is 16 residues. CDR3 bases: TGTGCCAGCAGTCAAGCGGGGGAGGGGAAGGGAGAGACCCAGTACTTC. Translated, it gives CASSQAGEGKGETQYF.

This chain joins TRBV19 and TRBJ2-3, with 7 bases that match TRBD2. With 5 bases clipped from V and 2 bases from J, the junction kept 4 bases outside the gene matches. The CDR3 totals 14 residues. Germline loops: CDR1 LNHDA, CDR2 SQIVND (reference sequence). CDR3 loop: CASSPGLHTDTQYF. CDR3 sequence (DNA): TGTGCCAGTAGTCCGGGACTACACACAGATACGCAGTATTTT. The whole variable domain, remainder taken from reference TRBV19 and TRBJ2-3, is DGGITQSPKYLFRKEGQNVTLSCEQNLNHDAMYWYRQDPGQGLRLIYYSQIVNDFQKGDIAEGYSVSREKKESFPLTVTSAQKNPTAFYLCASSPGLHTDTQYFGPGTRLTVL.

The rearrangement joins TRBV9 to TRBJ2-7, with 7 bases aligning to TRBD2. Germline V CDR1 and CDR2: SGDLS, YYNGEE. CDR3 length: 15 residues. The ends lost 0 bases at V and 2 bases at J; junction bases unmatched: 5. CDR3 bases: TGTGCCAGCAGCGTAGGGGGGGGAAGCCCCTACGAGCAGTACTTC. Protein: CASSVGGGSPYEQYF.

The genes are TRBV4-1 and TRBJ1-5; TRBD1 might be the D (5 bases). This CDR3 has 17 residues. Germline-derived CDR1 and CDR2 are MGHRA and YSYEKL. Trimming pared 0 bases from V and 2 bases from J, leaving 14 bases between. DNA for the CDR3: TGCGCCAGCAGCCAAGATGGGCAGGGTAATGGCAATCAGCCCCAGCATTTT. Translated, it gives CASSQDGQGNGNQPQHF.

This clone has just one count. V and J are TRBV9 and TRBJ2-3; D gene unclear. CDR3 length: 11 residues. Germline V gene lookup returns CDR1 SGDLS and CDR2 YYNGEE. The V gene lost 2 bases and the J gene lost 5 bases, with 3 bases spanning the gap. In nucleotides, the CDR3 is TGTGCCAGCAGCGTCGGAGATACGCAGTATTTT. Protein product: CASSVGDTQYF. Full variable domain (remainder filled in from reference TRBV9 and TRBJ2-3): DSGVTQTPKHLITATGQRVTLRCSPRSGDLSVYWYQQSLDQGLQFLIQYYNGEERAKGNILERFSAQQFPDLHSELNLSSLELGDSALYFCASSVGDTQYFGPGTRLTVL.

This chain links TRBV24-1 with TRBJ2-7; possible D gene TRBD1, 5 bases. This CDR3 has 12 amino acids. Per germline, CDR1 KGHDR and CDR2 SFDVKD. V lost 3 bases and J lost 6, with 8 bases in between. The CDR3 coding sequence is TGTGCCACCAGTGATCCCCAGGGCGAGCAGTACTTC. Translating it yields CATSDPQGEQYF.

This clone showed up just once. CDR3: CASSDRDYVSYNEQFF. The CDR3 DNA is TGTGCCAGCAGCGACCGGGACTATGTCTCCTACAATGAGCAGTTCTTC. The chain uses TRBV7-2 and TRBJ2-1, with TRBD2 matching 7 bases. The CDR3 is 16 residues long. Germline assignment: CDR1 SGHTA and CDR2 FQGNSA. With 5 bases clipped from V and 0 bases from J, the junction kept 7 bases outside the gene matches.

V usage is TRBV7-9 and J usage is TRBJ1-2, with unresolved D. This CDR3 has 13 residues. V shed 6 bases and J shed 4 bases, with 12 bases lying between them. Germline loops: CDR1 SEHNR, CDR2 FQNEAQ (reference sequence). The CDR3 protein is CASSVRSFYGYTF. The CDR3 DNA reads TGTGCCAGCAGTGTCCGGTCTTTCTATGGCTACACCTTC.

J is TRBJ2-3 and V is TRBV4-2; TRBD2 agrees at 7 bases. J gave up 3 bases and V 0 bases, and 9 bases lay outside the gene matches. The CDR3 extends over 17 amino acids. CDR1 LGHNA and CDR2 YNFKEQ come from the germline V gene. CDR3 bases: TGTGCCAGCAGCCAAGAGGGTGCGGGAGTGGGTACAGATACGCAGTATTTT. The encoded protein is CASSQEGAGVGTDTQYF.

V gene TRBV6-1 combines with J gene TRBJ2-7; D ambiguous. Trimming removed 3 bases from V and 4 bases from J, with 13 bases in between. Germline CDR1 reads MNHNS; CDR2 reads SASEGT. CDR3 length equals 14 residues. CDR3 region: CASSDPGRSYEQYF. DNA for the CDR3: TGTGCCAGCAGTGATCCCGGACGGTCTTACGAGCAGTACTTC.

V and J are TRBV2 and TRBJ2-2; 8 bases map to TRBD2. Germline V gene sequence: CDR1 SNHLY, CDR2 FYNNEI. Trimming removed 7 bases from V and 0 bases from J; junction bases left unmatched: 7. CDR3 length equals 16 residues. The CDR3 protein is CASNPSGLTNTGELFF. The CDR3 nucleotides are TGTGCCAGCAACCCTAGCGGGCTAACGAACACCGGGGAGCTGTTTTTT.

The chain carries TRBV20-1 and TRBJ2-7; D ambiguous. The CDR3 covers 11 residues. Germline loops: CDR1 DFQATT, CDR2 SNEGSKA (reference sequence). The V gene lost 7 bases and the J gene lost 0 bases, with 7 bases spanning the gap. The CDR3 reads CSGQLSYEQYF. As DNA, the CDR3 is TGCAGTGGTCAGCTCTCCTACGAGCAGTACTTC.

V is TRBV12-5 and J is TRBJ1-3; D ambiguous. Trimming left V 0 bases short and J 0 bases short, with 9 bases between. The CDR3 has 16 residues. In germline, CDR1 is LGHNT, CDR2 FRNRAP. CDR3 sequence reads: CASGLVRADSGNTIYF. The CDR3 nucleotides are TGTGCTAGTGGTTTGGTACGGGCCGACTCTGGAAACACCATATATTTT.